This T cell receptor (beta chain) was recovered during a study of T cell changes during pregnancy in multiple sclerosis. Libraries were prepared by immunoSEQ multiplex PCR; TCRdb keeps only in-frame clonotypes and omits some of them. Counted here are about 51,000 clones, roughly 94% occurring once; the ten biggest clones make up just under 0.6%. Specimen: CD4+ T cells from peripheral blood mononuclear cells, collected in the second trimester of pregnancy. The receptor's source is a female donor with multiple sclerosis, enrolled in a pregnancy study.

DNA of the CDR3: TGTGCCAGCGGCTATCATCGAGGCGAGCAGTACTTC. Translation gives CASGYHRGEQYF. This chain joins TRBV27 and TRBJ2-7, with unresolved D. Trimming left V 8 bases short and J 6 bases short, with 14 bases between. Germline CDR1 reads MNHEY; CDR2 reads SMNVEV (reference sequence). CDR3 length: 12 amino acids.